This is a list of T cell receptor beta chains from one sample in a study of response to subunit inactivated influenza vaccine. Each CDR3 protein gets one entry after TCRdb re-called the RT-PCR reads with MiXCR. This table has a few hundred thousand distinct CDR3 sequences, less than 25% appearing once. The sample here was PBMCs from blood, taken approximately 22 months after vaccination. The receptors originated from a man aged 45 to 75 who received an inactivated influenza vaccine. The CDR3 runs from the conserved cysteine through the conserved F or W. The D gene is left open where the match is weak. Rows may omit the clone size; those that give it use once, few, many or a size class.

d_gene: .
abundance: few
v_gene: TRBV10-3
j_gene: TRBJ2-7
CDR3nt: TGTGCCATCCGCCTCCGGGACGAGCAGTACTTC
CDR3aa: CAIRLRDEQYF

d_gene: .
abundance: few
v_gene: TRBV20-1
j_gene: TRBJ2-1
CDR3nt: TGCAGTGCTAGCGGCAGTTACCAAGTCAATGAGCAGTTCTTC
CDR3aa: CSASGSYQVNEQFF

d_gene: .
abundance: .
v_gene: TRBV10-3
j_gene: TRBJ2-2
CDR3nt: TGTGCCATCAGTGGTACCGGGGAGCTGTTTTTT
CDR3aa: CAISGTGELFF

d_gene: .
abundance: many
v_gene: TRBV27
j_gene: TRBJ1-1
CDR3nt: TGTGCCAGCAGTTCAAGCGCTCTGAACACTGAAGCTTTCTTT
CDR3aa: CASSSSALNTEAFF

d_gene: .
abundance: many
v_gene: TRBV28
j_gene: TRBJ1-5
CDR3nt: TGTGCCAGCAGTTACGGGAGGGTGGTGTATAGCAATCAGCCCCAGCATTTT
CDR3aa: CASSYGRVVYSNQPQHF

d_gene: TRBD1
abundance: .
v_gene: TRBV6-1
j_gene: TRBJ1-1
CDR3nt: TGTGCCAGCAGTCCTCCCGAGGGGACAGCGAACACTGAAGCTTTCTTT
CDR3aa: CASSPPEGTANTEAFF

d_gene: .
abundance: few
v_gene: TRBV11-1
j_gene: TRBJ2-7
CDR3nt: TGTGCCAGCAGCCCCACAGGGATCGAGCAGTACTTC
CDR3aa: CASSPTGIEQYF

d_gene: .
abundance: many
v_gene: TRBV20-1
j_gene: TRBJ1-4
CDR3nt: TGCAGTGCACCACAAGCGGGTGAAAAACTGTTTTTT
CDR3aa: CSAPQAGEKLFF

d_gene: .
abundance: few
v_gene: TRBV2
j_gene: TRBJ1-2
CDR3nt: TGTGCCAGCAGTGAAGGGATGTATGGCTACACCTTC
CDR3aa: CASSEGMYGYTF

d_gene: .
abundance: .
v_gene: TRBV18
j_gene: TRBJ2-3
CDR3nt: TGTGCCAGCTCACCAGGGTCTGATACGCAGTATTTT
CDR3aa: CASSPGSDTQYF

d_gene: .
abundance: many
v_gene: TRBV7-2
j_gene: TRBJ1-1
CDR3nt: TGTGCCAGCAGCTTAGCGGGGCAGGGGAGGACTGAAGCTTTCTTT
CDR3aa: CASSLAGQGRTEAFF

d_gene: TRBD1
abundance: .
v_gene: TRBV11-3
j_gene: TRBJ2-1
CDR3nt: TGTGCCAGCAGCTTAGGACAGGGGTTGTACAATGAGCAGTTCTTC
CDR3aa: CASSLGQGLYNEQFF

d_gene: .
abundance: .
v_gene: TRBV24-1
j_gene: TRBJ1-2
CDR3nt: TGTGCCACCAGTGACTCTAAGACAGCGCTGGGCTACACCTTC
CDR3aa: CATSDSKTALGYTF

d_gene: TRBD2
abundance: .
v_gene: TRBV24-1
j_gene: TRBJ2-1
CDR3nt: TGTGCCACCAGTGACCAGACGACTAGCGGGAACTACAATGAGCAGTTCTTC
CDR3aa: CATSDQTTSGNYNEQFF

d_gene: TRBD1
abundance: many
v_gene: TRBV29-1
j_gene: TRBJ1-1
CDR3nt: TGCAGCGCGGGACAGAGGAACACTGAAGCTTTCTTT
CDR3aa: CSAGQRNTEAFF

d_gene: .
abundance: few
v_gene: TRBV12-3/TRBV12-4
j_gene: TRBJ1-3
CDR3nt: TGTGCCAGCAGCCTCCATTGGATGGCTGGAAACACCATATATTTT
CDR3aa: CASSLHWMAGNTIYF

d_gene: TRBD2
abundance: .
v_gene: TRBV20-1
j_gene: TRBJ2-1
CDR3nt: TGCAGTGCCTCTCGGGGACTAGCGGGGGGTGATTCCTACAATGAGCAGTTCTTC
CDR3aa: CSASRGLAGGDSYNEQFF

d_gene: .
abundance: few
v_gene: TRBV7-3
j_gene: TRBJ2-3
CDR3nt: TGTGCCAGCAGCTTATATCCGTCCACAGATACGCAGTATTTT
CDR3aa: CASSLYPSTDTQYF

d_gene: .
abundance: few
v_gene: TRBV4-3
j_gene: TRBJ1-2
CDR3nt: TGCGCCAGCAGCCAAGATCTAGGGAATCCGAACTATGGCTACACCTTC
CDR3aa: CASSQDLGNPNYGYTF

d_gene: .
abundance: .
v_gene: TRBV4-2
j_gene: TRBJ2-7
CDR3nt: TGTGCCAGCAGCCAAACGCCGGACAGAGACTACGAGCAGTACTTC
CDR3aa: CASSQTPDRDYEQYF

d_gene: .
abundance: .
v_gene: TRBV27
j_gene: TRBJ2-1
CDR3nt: TGTGCCAGCAGTATAAGGGACATTTGGGGTTCCTACAATGAGCAGTTCTTC
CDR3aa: CASSIRDIWGSYNEQFF

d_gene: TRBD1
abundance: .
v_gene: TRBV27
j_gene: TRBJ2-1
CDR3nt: TGTGCCAGCAGTAACGACAGGGGGCAGTACAATGAGCAGTTCTTC
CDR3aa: CASSNDRGQYNEQFF

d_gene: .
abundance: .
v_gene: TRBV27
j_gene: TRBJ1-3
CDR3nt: TGTGCCAGCAGTTATACCGGAGGCTTGGGAAACACCATATATTTT
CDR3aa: CASSYTGGLGNTIYF

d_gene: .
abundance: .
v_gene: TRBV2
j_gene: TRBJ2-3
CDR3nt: TGTGCCAGCAGTGAACGTGAAACTAGCACAGATACGCAGTATTTT
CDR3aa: CASSERETSTDTQYF

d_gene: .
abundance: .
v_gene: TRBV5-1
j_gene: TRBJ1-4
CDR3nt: TGCGCCAGCAGCACTTCCGGGGGAAATGAAAAACTGTTTTTT
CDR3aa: CASSTSGGNEKLFF

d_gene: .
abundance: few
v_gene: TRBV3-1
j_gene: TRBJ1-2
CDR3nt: TGTGCCAGCAGCAACAGGGCCGGGGACTATGGCTACACCTTC
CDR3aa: CASSNRAGDYGYTF

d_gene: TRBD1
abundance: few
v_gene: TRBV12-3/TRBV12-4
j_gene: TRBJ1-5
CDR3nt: TGTGCCAGCAGTCAAGGGACAGGGGCCGCCCCTCTGGGTCAGCCCCAGCATTTT
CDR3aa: CASSQGTGAAPLGQPQHF

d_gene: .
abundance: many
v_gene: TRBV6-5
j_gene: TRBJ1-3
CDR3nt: TGTGCCAGCAGTTCTCCGGGCTCTGGAAACACCATATATTTT
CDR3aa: CASSSPGSGNTIYF

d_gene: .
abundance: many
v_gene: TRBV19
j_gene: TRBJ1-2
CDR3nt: TGTGCCAGTAGCGCCCACGGTTGGGCCCGTGGCTACACCTTC
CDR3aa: CASSAHGWARGYTF

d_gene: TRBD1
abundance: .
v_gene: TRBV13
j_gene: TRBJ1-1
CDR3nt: TGTGCCAGCAGCGAAGACAGGGGGCGCGTAAACACTGAAGCTTTCTTT
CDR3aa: CASSEDRGRVNTEAFF

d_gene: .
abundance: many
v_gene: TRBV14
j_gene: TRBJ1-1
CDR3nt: TGTGCCAGCAGCCCCCAGAGCCGGGGTGAAGCTTTCTTT
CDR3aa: CASSPQSRGEAFF

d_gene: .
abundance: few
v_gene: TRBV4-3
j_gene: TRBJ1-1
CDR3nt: TGCGCCAGCAGCCAAGATCTAGCCGGGGGTGAAGCTTTCTTT
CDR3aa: CASSQDLAGGEAFF

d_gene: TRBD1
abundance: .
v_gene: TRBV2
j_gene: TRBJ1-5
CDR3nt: TGTGCCAGCAGTTGGGACAGGGGGCGTCAGCCCCAGCATTTT
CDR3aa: CASSWDRGRQPQHF

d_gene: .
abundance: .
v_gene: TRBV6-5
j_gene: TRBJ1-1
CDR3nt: TGTGCCAGCAGTTACTCGACAACCATGAACACTGAAGCTTTCTTT
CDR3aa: CASSYSTTMNTEAFF

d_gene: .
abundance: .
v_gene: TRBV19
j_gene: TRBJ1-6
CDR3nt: TGTGCCAGTAGTTTGGGACCCAAGGGGGATTCACCCCTCCACTTT
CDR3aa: CASSLGPKGDSPLHF

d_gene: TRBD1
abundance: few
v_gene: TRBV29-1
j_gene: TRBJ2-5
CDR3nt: TGCAGCACGAGGGGACAGGGGGTTGAGACCCAGTACTTC
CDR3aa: CSTRGQGVETQYF

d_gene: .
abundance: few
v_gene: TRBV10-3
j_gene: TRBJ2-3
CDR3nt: TGTGCCATCAATAGAGGAGACACAGATACGCAGTATTTT
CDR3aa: CAINRGDTDTQYF

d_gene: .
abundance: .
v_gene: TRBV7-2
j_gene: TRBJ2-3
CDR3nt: TGTGCCAGCAGCTTAGGGGGCATAACTGAAGATACGCAGTATTTT
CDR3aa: CASSLGGITEDTQYF